This is a list of T cell receptor beta chains from one sample in a study of T cells in localized non-small cell lung cancer. TCRdb keeps only in-frame clones here, not all; method: immunoSEQ multiplex PCR. The data show about 33,000 clones, 70% to 90% seen once. This sample comprised peripheral blood, obtained before any cancer treatment. These TCRs come from a male donor aged 60 or over with stage III lung adenocarcinoma. CDR3s include the opening cysteine and the closing phenylalanine or tryptophan. Fields, in order: J gene, clone size, V gene, CDR3 protein. Only part of the rows carry a size: once, few, many, or a class if the clone is expanded.

TRBJ1-1,.,TRBV20-1,CSARVNTEAFF
TRBJ1-1,.,TRBV18,CASSEGMNTEAFF
TRBJ2-3,few,TRBV4-1,CASSQALGPGADTQYF
TRBJ2-2,.,TRBV19,CASSNRGRTGTGELFF
TRBJ2-3,few,TRBV5-1,CASSLGVGSSTDTQYF
TRBJ2-5,.,TRBV27,CASSLKGSQETQYF
TRBJ1-1,.,TRBV19,CASINPGTGTEAFF
TRBJ2-7,.,TRBV27,CASINRATGEQYF
TRBJ2-4,.,TRBV2,CASSVSRENIQYF
TRBJ1-4,.,TRBV6-1,CASSDIQFNEKLFF
TRBJ1-4,.,TRBV10-3,CATRAAVGESEKLFF
TRBJ1-2,.,TRBV7-2,CASRSGGTSGYTF
TRBJ2-3,.,TRBV27,CASRRQGGDTQYF
TRBJ1-5,.,TRBV5-5,CASSLGQGGGNQPQHF
TRBJ2-1,.,TRBV19,CASNPGFGEQFF
TRBJ2-5,few,TRBV6-1,CASSESPGGQTQYF
TRBJ1-5,few,TRBV27,CASSPSRGLGQPQHF
TRBJ1-6,few,TRBV7-9,CASSLARVSQNSPLHF
TRBJ2-4,.,TRBV19,CASMRRDSFKNIQYF
TRBJ1-1,.,TRBV6-6,CASSPSRQGNTEAFF
TRBJ1-1,.,TRBV15,CATSRGQGLATEAFF
TRBJ2-1,.,TRBV7-9,CASLLAGNNEQFF
TRBJ1-1,.,TRBV5-8,CASSLVQGGALKTEAFF
TRBJ1-3,.,TRBV5-1,CASSLGAGAGNTIYF
TRBJ1-4,.,TRBV2,CASRGRDRDYNEKLFF
TRBJ2-2,.,TRBV7-8,CASSQTGTPNTGELFF
TRBJ2-1,.,TRBV27,CASSLILAPYNEQFF
TRBJ1-1,.,TRBV7-6,CASSFGTATEAFF
TRBJ1-5,.,TRBV9,CASSASDRDNQPQHF
TRBJ1-2,.,TRBV28,CASHPGQPYGYTF
TRBJ1-1,.,TRBV15,CATSRGLGAPAEAFF
TRBJ2-7,.,TRBV25-1,CASSEFKVPYEQYF
TRBJ1-2,.,TRBV7-9,CASTQGANYGYTF
TRBJ2-7,.,TRBV29-1,CSVVGQGGSYEQYF
TRBJ1-3,.,TRBV21-1,CASSNTGQGSGNTIYF
TRBJ1-5,.,TRBV27,CASRPGQVTVPQHF
TRBJ1-4,few,TRBV2,CASSTGREKLFF
TRBJ1-2,.,TRBV28,CASKNEGTANYGYTF
TRBJ1-1,.,TRBV29-1,CSVDGQGSTEAFF
TRBJ2-3,.,TRBV5-1,CASSSRVGAVGTDTQYF